These 18 T cell receptor beta chains originate from one sample sequenced in a study of control samples from healthy donors and cancer patients (dated by TCRdb to the early 2020s). Library preparation was by the immunoSEQ multiplex PCR assay. In its TCRdb copy, this immuneACCESS table keeps in-frame sequences only and misses some clones. Where compared with another copy, unresolved V genes explain less than half of these, and the others have no known cause. The sample records about 120,000 clones, approximately 89% of which are singletons. Less than 4% of the sample comes from the top ten. The sequenced material came from blood. Receptor source: a middle-aged man in good health.

The J gene is TRBJ1-3, the V gene TRBV6-5; D is perhaps TRBD1 (6 bases). This CDR3 has 14 residues. Germline lookup yields CDR1 MNHEY and CDR2 SVGAGI. V shed 5 bases and J shed 0 bases, with 8 bases lying between them. The CDR3 here is CASSRTASGNTIYF. CDR3 bases: TGTGCCAGCAGTCGGACAGCCTCTGGAAACACCATATATTTT.

The chain carries TRBV29-1 and TRBJ2-5, with D unclear. Germline V gives CDR1 SQVTM, CDR2 ANQGSEA. CDR3 length: 11 residues. V was pared by 4 bases and J by 3 bases, with 6 bases between. CDR3 nucleotides: TGCAGCGTTGCCAGAAAAGAGACCCAGTACTTC. Its translation is CSVARKETQYF. Variable domain in full (rest from reference TRBV29-1 and TRBJ2-5): SAVISQKPSRDICQRGTSLTIQCQVDSQVTMMFWYRQQPGQSLTLIATANQGSEATYESGFVIDKFPISRPNLTFSTLTVSNMSPEDSSIYLCSVARKETQYFGPGTRLLVL.

The chain employs TRBV18 and TRBJ2-5; 7 bases are a match to TRBD2. The ends lost 4 bases at V and 5 bases at J; junction bases unmatched: 4. The CDR3 totals 13 residues. The germline CDR1 and CDR2 sequences are KGHSH and LQKENI. Written as DNA, the CDR3 is TGTGCCAGCTCACTCGGACTAGGGGAGACCCAGTACTTC. Its protein product is CASSLGLGETQYF.

The chain has TRBV2 and TRBJ2-5; D is perhaps TRBD1 (6 bases). The V end was cut by 6 bases, the J end by 2 bases, with 7 bases between. Germline V gene data show CDR1 as SNHLY and CDR2 as FYNNEI. CDR3 length equals 12 residues. This CDR3 is CASRGAQETQYF. For the CDR3, the DNA is TGTGCCAGCAGGGGGGCACAAGAGACCCAGTACTTC.

The chain couples TRBV10-2 to TRBJ1-1, with 11 bases aligning to TRBD1. The V gene end was trimmed by 9 bases and the J gene end by 5 bases; junction bases not matched to a gene: 5. Germline-derived CDR1 and CDR2 are WSHSY and SAAADI. This CDR3 is 13 amino acids long. CDR3 loop: CASRTGGGTEAFF. The CDR3 region has the DNA TGCGCCAGTCGGACAGGGGGCGGGACTGAAGCTTTCTTT.

This chain links TRBV5-4 with TRBJ2-7, with TRBD2 matching 10 bases. Germline CDR1 is SGHNT and CDR2 is YYREEE (reference sequence). The ends lost 4 bases at V and 6 bases at J; junction bases unmatched: 7. This CDR3 has 14 amino acids. The CDR3, as DNA: TGTGCCAGCAGCCGAGCGGGGGGGCCCGGCGAGCAGTACTTC. Amino acids: CASSRAGGPGEQYF.

This rearrangement joins TRBV18 to TRBJ1-2, with D unclear. Trimming pared 4 bases from V and 0 bases from J, leaving 6 bases between. CDR3 length equals 13 residues. Germline V gives CDR1 KGHSH, CDR2 LQKENI. DNA of the CDR3: TGTGCCAGCTCACGCGAGGCTAACTATGGCTACACCTTC. This translates into CASSREANYGYTF.

This clone was seen a single time. This chain uses TRBV5-1 with TRBJ2-2; 13 nucleotides match TRBD2. Trimming cost V 4 bases and J 2 bases; bases outside gene matches: 2. Germline CDR1 SGHRS, CDR2 YFSETQ. The CDR3 is 16 amino acids. The CDR3 DNA sequence: TGCGCCAGCAGCCGGACTAGCGGGGGAAACACCGGGGAGCTGTTTTTT. Encoded protein: CASSRTSGGNTGELFF.

This clone is a singleton in its sample. The chain uses TRBV24-1 and TRBJ2-2; 15 bases line up with TRBD2. J gave up 4 bases and V 4 bases, and 3 bases lay outside the gene matches. The germline CDR1 and CDR2 sequences are KGHDR and SFDVKD. CDR3 length equals 17 residues. The chain's CDR3 is CATSDRTSGGGTGELFF. For the CDR3, the DNA is TGTGCCACCAGTGACAGGACTAGCGGGGGGGGCACCGGGGAGCTGTTTTTT.

This chain connects TRBV24-1 to TRBJ2-7, with D possibly TRBD1 on 5 matching bases. The germline CDR1 and CDR2 sequences are KGHDR and SFDVKD. V lost 2 bases, J lost 5 bases, and 12 bases lay in between. The CDR3 extends over 14 amino acids. CDR3 in amino acids: CATSDSSRVDEQYF. The CDR3 coding sequence is TGTGCCACCAGTGATTCAAGCAGGGTGGACGAGCAGTACTTC.

This rearrangement joins TRBV5-8 to TRBJ2-7; the D gene is possibly TRBD1 (6 bases). Per germline, CDR1 SGHTS and CDR2 YDEGEE. V lost 9 bases and J lost 5, with 18 bases in between. The CDR3 is made up of 13 amino acids. The CDR3 DNA is TGTGCCACCGACCCGGGCAGGGGAAACGAGCAGTACTTC. The encoded protein is CATDPGRGNEQYF.

This clone was seen just once. V gene TRBV19 combines with J gene TRBJ2-1; either TRBD1 or TRBD2 may fit D (5 bases each). The CDR3 totals 14 residues. Trimming stripped 4 bases from V and 4 bases from J, with 11 bases between. The V gene's germline CDR1 is LNHDA and CDR2 SQIVND (reference sequence). CDR3 loop: CASSTGTLYNEQFF. CDR3 sequence (DNA): TGTGCCAGTAGTACAGGGACCCTTTACAATGAGCAGTTCTTC.

V is TRBV7-6 and J is TRBJ1-4; D remains ambiguous. V was clipped by 5 bases and J by 8 bases, with 18 bases between them. CDR3 length: 15 amino acids. Germline V CDR1 and CDR2: SGHVS, FNYEAQ. CDR3 amino acids: CASSPDFRGAEKLFF. In DNA, the CDR3 is TGTGCCAGCAGCCCAGACTTTCGCGGTGCCGAAAAACTGTTTTTT. Full variable domain (missing parts from reference TRBV7-6 and TRBJ1-4): GAGVSQSPRYKVTKRGQDVALRCDPISGHVSLYWYRQALGQGPEFLTYFNYEAQQDKSGLPNDRFSAERPEGSISTLTIQRTEQRDSAMYRCASSPDFRGAEKLFFGSGTQLSVL.

The chain has TRBV7-7 and TRBJ1-2; 10 nucleotides match TRBD1. Germline loops: CDR1 SSHAT, CDR2 FNYEAQ (reference sequence). This CDR3 is 16 amino acids long. The V gene end was trimmed by 5 bases and the J gene end by 4 bases; junction bases not matched to a gene: 10. CDR3 DNA: TGTGCCAGCAGCCCTGACAGGGGGCATCTTGGCTATGGCTACACCTTC. This gives the protein CASSPDRGHLGYGYTF.

The chain has TRBV3-1 (or the pseudogene TRBV3-2) and TRBJ1-3, with D uncertain. Looked up from germline, CDR1 is LGHDT and CDR2 is YNNKEL (reference sequence). V was cut by 1 base and J by 0 bases, with 13 bases left in between. The CDR3 sequence is 17 residues long. CDR3 in amino acids: CASSQGRAGYSGNTIYF. CDR3 sequence (DNA): TGTGCCAGCAGCCAAGGTCGGGCCGGGTACTCTGGAAACACCATATATTTT.

The chain employs TRBV7-8 and TRBJ2-7; TRBD2 is a possible D gene (6 bases). V was cut by 5 bases and J by 0 bases, with 11 bases left in between. Per germline, CDR1 SGHVS and CDR2 FQNEAQ. CDR3 length equals 14 residues. This CDR3 is CASSPERASYEQYF. In nucleotides, the CDR3 is TGTGCCAGCAGCCCAGAGCGGGCCTCCTACGAGCAGTACTTC.

The chain combines TRBV27 with TRBJ1-6; 8 bases are a match to TRBD1. Germline CDR1 is MNHEY and CDR2 is SMNVEV (reference sequence). J gave up 7 bases and V 5 bases, and 10 bases lay outside the gene matches. This CDR3 is built from 16 residues. CDR3 in DNA: TGTGCCAGCAGTACCTTCGGACAGGGACCGAATTCACCCCTCCACTTT. It yields the protein CASSTFGQGPNSPLHF.

This clone was recorded only once. The chain recombines TRBV5-6 with TRBJ2-5, with D possibly being TRBD1 or TRBD2 (6 bases each). Trimming stripped 3 bases from V and 4 bases from J, with 16 bases between. CDR3 length: 15 residues. The germline CDR1 and CDR2 sequences are SGHDT and YYEEEE. The CDR3 nucleotides read TGTGCCAGCAGCTGGGATGGGGGGCTGGGAGAGACCCAGTACTTC. It codes for CASSWDGGLGETQYF.